This T cell receptor (beta chain) originates from a study of CXCR3-negative and CXCR3-positive naive CD8 T cells. On the study more broadly: The study obtained roughly 130 million TRB reads, about 1.5 +/- 0.3 million per library. Study-level findings and limits: CXCR3-positive naive cells had TRB CDR3s that were more hydrophobic than CXCR3-negative naive cells had.

Remarks on this clonotype: Its antigen is as yet unknown.

Preparation of TRB cDNA libraries relied on 5' RACE carrying UMI labels. For each CDR3 protein, TCRdb gives one entry from its re-call of the 5' RACE reads, without DNA. The sample includes around 5,000 distinct CDR3 sequences. Naive CD8+ T cells were CD45RO-CCR7+CD27+CD95-. The CDR3 totals 13 residues. CDR1 is MGHRA, CDR2 YSYEKL, per germline. The sequence derives from a human donor in good health. Some clones in this sample may be carry-over from other donors' samples. V and J are TRBV4-1 and TRBJ1-1. The specimen was naive CXCR3+ CD8+ T cells from blood. The subset: CD45RO-CCR7+CD27+CD95- naive CD8+ T cells expressing CXCR3 (TNR3+). CDR3 in amino acids: CATARFVNTEAFF.